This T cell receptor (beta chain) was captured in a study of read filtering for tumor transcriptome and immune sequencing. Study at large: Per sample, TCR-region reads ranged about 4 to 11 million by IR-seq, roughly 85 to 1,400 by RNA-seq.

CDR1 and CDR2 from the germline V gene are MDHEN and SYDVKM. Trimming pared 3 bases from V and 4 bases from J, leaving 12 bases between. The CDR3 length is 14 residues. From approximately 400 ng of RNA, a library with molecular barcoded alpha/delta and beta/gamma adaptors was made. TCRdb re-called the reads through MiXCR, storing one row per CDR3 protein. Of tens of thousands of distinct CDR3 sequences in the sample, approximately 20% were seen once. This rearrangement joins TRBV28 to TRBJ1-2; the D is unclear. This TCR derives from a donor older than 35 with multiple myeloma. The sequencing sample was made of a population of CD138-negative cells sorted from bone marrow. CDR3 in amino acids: CASSFMHSLYGYTF. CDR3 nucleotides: TGTGCCAGCAGTTTTATGCACAGCCTCTATGGCTACACCTTC.